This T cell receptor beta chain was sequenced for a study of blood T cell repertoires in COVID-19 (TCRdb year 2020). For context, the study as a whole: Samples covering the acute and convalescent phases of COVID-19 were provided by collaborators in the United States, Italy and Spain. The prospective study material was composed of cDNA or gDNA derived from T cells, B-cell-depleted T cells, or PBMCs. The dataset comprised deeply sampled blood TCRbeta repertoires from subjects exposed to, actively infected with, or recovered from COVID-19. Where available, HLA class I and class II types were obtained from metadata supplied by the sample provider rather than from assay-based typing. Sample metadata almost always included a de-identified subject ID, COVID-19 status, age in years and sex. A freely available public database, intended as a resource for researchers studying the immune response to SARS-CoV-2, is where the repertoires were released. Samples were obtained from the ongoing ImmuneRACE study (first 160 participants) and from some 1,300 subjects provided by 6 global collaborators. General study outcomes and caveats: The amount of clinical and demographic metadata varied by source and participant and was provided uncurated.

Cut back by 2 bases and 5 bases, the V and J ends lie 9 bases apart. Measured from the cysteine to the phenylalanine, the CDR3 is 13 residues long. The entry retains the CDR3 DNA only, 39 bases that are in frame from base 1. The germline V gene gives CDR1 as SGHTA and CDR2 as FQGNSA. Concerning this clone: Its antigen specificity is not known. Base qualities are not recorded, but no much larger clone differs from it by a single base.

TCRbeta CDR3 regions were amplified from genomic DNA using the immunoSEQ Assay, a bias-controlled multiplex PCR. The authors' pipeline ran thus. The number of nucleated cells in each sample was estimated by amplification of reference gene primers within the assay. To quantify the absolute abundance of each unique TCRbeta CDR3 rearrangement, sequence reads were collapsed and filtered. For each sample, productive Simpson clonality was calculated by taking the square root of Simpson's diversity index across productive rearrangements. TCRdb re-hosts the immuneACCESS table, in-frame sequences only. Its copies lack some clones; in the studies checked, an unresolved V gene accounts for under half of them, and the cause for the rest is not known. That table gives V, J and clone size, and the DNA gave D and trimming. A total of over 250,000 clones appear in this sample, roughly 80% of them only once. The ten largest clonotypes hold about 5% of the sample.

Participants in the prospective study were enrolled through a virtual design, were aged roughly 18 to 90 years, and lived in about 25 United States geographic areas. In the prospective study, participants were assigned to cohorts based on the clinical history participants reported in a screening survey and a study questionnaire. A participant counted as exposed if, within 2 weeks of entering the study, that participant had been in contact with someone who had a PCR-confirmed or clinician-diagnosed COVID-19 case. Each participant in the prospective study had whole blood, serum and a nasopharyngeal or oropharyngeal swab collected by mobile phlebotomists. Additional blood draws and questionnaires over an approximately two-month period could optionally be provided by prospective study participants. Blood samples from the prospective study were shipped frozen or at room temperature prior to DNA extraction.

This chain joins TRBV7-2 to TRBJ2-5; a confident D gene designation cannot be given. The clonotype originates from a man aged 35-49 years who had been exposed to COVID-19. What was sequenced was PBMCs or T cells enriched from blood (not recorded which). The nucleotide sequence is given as TGTGCCAGCAGCTTAAACCCCAGGGAGACCCAGTACTTC. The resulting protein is CASSLNPRETQYF.